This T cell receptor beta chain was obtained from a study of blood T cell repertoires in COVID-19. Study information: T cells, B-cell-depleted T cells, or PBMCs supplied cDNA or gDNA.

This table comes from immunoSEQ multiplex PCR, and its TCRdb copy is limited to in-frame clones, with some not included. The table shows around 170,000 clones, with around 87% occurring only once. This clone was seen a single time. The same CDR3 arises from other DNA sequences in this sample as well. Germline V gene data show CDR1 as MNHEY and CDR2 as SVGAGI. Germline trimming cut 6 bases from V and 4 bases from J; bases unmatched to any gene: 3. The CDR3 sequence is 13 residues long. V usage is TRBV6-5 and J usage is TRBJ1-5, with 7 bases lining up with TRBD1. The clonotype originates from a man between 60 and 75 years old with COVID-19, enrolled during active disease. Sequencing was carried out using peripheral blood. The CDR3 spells CASRDRTNQPQHF. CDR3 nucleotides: TGTGCCAGCAGGGACAGGACAAATCAGCCCCAGCATTTT.